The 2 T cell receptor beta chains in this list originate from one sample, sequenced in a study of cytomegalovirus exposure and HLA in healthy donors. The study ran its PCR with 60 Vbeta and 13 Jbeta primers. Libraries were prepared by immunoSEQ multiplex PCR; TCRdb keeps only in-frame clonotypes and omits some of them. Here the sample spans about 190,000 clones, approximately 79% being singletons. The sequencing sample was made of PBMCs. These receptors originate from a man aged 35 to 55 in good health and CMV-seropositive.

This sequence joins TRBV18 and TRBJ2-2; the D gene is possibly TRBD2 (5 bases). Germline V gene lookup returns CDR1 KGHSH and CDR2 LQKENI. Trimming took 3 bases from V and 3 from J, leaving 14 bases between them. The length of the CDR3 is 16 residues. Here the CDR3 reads CASSPPDSLYTGELFF. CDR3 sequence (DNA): TGTGCCAGCTCACCTCCGGACTCCCTATACACCGGGGAGCTGTTTTTT.

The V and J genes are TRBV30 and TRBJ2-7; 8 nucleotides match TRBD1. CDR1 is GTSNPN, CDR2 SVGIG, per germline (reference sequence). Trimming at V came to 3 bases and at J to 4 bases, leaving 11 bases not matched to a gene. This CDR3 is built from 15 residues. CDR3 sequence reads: CAWSLLPGGRYEQYF. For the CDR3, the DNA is TGTGCCTGGAGCCTCCTGCCAGGGGGCAGATACGAGCAGTACTTC.